The rows below give T cell receptor beta chains drawn from one sample of a study of T cell changes during pregnancy in multiple sclerosis. Method: immunoSEQ multiplex PCR; TCRdb's copy keeps in-frame clones and lacks some. The data contain around 68,000 clones, just over 90% of them singletons. The specimen was peripheral blood, collected in the third trimester of pregnancy. The receptors here all came from a female donor with multiple sclerosis, enrolled in a pregnancy study. Both conserved end residues are part of each CDR3. The D gene is left open where the match is weak. The size entry is marked missing in some rows and otherwise reads once, few, many or a size class.

D gene: NA
clone size: once
V gene: TRBV29-1
J gene: TRBJ2-2
CDR3 length: 16
CDR3 DNA: TGCAGCGTCGAAAGGGCGGGCAGTTTGAACACCGGGGAGCTGTTTTTT
CDR3 protein: CSVERAGSLNTGELFF

D gene: TRBD1
clone size: NA
V gene: TRBV19
J gene: TRBJ1-2
CDR3 length: 15
CDR3 DNA: TGTGCCAGTAGCCGGACAGGGGCGACCGCCTATGGCTACACCTTC
CDR3 protein: CASSRTGATAYGYTF

D gene: NA
clone size: NA
V gene: TRBV4-1
J gene: TRBJ2-7
CDR3 length: 16
CDR3 DNA: TGCGCCAGCAGCCAAGTGGTAGCGCCGAGCTCCTACGAGCAGTACTTC
CDR3 protein: CASSQVVAPSSYEQYF

D gene: TRBD2
clone size: NA
V gene: TRBV5-1
J gene: TRBJ2-6
CDR3 length: 18
CDR3 DNA: TGCGCCAGCACAGTGAACCCGGGGGGGAACTCTGGGGCCAACGTCCTGACTTTC
CDR3 protein: CASTVNPGGNSGANVLTF

D gene: NA
clone size: NA
V gene: TRBV12-5
J gene: TRBJ1-4
CDR3 length: 16
CDR3 DNA: TGTGCTAGTGGTTTGGGCCAGGGGACCTTTAATGAAAAACTGTTTTTT
CDR3 protein: CASGLGQGTFNEKLFF

D gene: NA
clone size: NA
V gene: TRBV7-6
J gene: TRBJ1-5
CDR3 length: 13
CDR3 DNA: TGTGCCAGCAGCTTAGGGACAGATCAGCCCCAGCATTTT
CDR3 protein: CASSLGTDQPQHF

D gene: NA
clone size: once
V gene: TRBV21-1
J gene: TRBJ2-1
CDR3 length: 15
CDR3 DNA: TGTGCCAGCAGCAAAGTGGAGGGGGCCCTGCATGAGCAGTTCTTC
CDR3 protein: CASSKVEGALHEQFF

D gene: TRBD1
clone size: NA
V gene: TRBV10-2
J gene: TRBJ1-2
CDR3 length: 16
CDR3 DNA: TGCGCCAGCAGTGAGACGAATCTACAGGGGGCGAGGGGCTACACCTTC
CDR3 protein: CASSETNLQGARGYTF

D gene: TRBD1
clone size: NA
V gene: TRBV18
J gene: TRBJ2-7
CDR3 length: 13
CDR3 DNA: TGTGCCAGCTCGCCGACAGGGGGCAACGAGCAGTACTTC
CDR3 protein: CASSPTGGNEQYF

D gene: TRBD1
clone size: NA
V gene: TRBV19
J gene: TRBJ2-5
CDR3 length: 16
CDR3 DNA: TGTGCCAGTAGTATCTTCGTTGCAGGGGGCGCGGAGACCCAGTACTTC
CDR3 protein: CASSIFVAGGAETQYF

D gene: TRBD2
clone size: NA
V gene: TRBV7-2
J gene: TRBJ2-1
CDR3 length: 15
CDR3 DNA: TGTGCCAGCAGCCAAGCTAGCGGGGGGAGCAATGAGCAGTTCTTC
CDR3 protein: CASSQASGGSNEQFF

D gene: TRBD2
clone size: NA
V gene: TRBV6-5
J gene: TRBJ2-1
CDR3 length: 15
CDR3 DNA: TGTGCCAGCAGTTACAGGCTAGCGGGATTCAATGAGCAGTTCTTC
CDR3 protein: CASSYRLAGFNEQFF

D gene: NA
clone size: NA
V gene: TRBV6-5
J gene: TRBJ1-5
CDR3 length: 14
CDR3 DNA: TGTGCCAGCAGTCCCCTGTATGGCAATCAGCCCCAGCATTTT
CDR3 protein: CASSPLYGNQPQHF

D gene: TRBD1
clone size: NA
V gene: TRBV19
J gene: TRBJ2-5
CDR3 length: 13
CDR3 DNA: TGTGCCAGTAGAGGACAGGGCATCGAGACCCAGTACTTC
CDR3 protein: CASRGQGIETQYF

D gene: TRBD1
clone size: NA
V gene: TRBV18
J gene: TRBJ1-1
CDR3 length: 20
CDR3 DNA: TGTGCCAGCTCACCAATCCCGCAGGGGACAGGGGGTTCCATGAACACTGAAGCTTTCTTT
CDR3 protein: CASSPIPQGTGGSMNTEAFF

D gene: TRBD1
clone size: once
V gene: TRBV4-1
J gene: TRBJ2-7
CDR3 length: 18
CDR3 DNA: TGCGCCAGCAGCCAAGATTCCCAGACAGGGGGGAGCTCCTACGAGCAGTACTTC
CDR3 protein: CASSQDSQTGGSSYEQYF

D gene: NA
clone size: NA
V gene: TRBV6-6
J gene: TRBJ2-2
CDR3 length: 13
CDR3 DNA: TGTGCCAGCAGAGACCAGGGTTCCGGGGAGCTGTTTTTT
CDR3 protein: CASRDQGSGELFF

D gene: NA
clone size: NA
V gene: TRBV6-1
J gene: TRBJ2-5
CDR3 length: 11
CDR3 DNA: TGTGCCAGCAGTCGAGCTGGGACCCAGTACTTC
CDR3 protein: CASSRAGTQYF

D gene: NA
clone size: NA
V gene: TRBV29-1
J gene: TRBJ1-1
CDR3 length: 15
CDR3 DNA: TGCAGCGTTGAAGATTCGTCCAGGGGGAACACTGAAGCTTTCTTT
CDR3 protein: CSVEDSSRGNTEAFF

D gene: NA
clone size: NA
V gene: TRBV5-1
J gene: TRBJ2-5
CDR3 length: 14
CDR3 DNA: TGCGCCAGCAGCTTGTCAGCGAAACAAGAGACCCAGTACTTC
CDR3 protein: CASSLSAKQETQYF

D gene: NA
clone size: NA
V gene: TRBV11-2
J gene: TRBJ1-3
CDR3 length: 16
CDR3 DNA: TGTGCCAGCAGCTTACCTCCCCAGGGGCCTGGAAACACCATATATTTT
CDR3 protein: CASSLPPQGPGNTIYF

D gene: TRBD1
clone size: NA
V gene: TRBV7-8
J gene: TRBJ1-6
CDR3 length: 15
CDR3 DNA: TGTGCCAGCAGCGGCGGGACAGGGGATAATTCACCCCTCCACTTT
CDR3 protein: CASSGGTGDNSPLHF

D gene: NA
clone size: once
V gene: TRBV30
J gene: TRBJ2-3
CDR3 length: 13
CDR3 DNA: TGTGCCTGGAGTGCTCCTAGCACAGATACGCAGTATTTT
CDR3 protein: CAWSAPSTDTQYF

D gene: NA
clone size: NA
V gene: TRBV21-1
J gene: TRBJ2-1
CDR3 length: 15
CDR3 DNA: TGTGCCAACCTAAAGACTAGCGGGAGGAGATGGGAGCAGTTCTTC
CDR3 protein: CANLKTSGRRWEQFF

D gene: NA
clone size: NA
V gene: TRBV6-1
J gene: TRBJ2-7
CDR3 length: 15
CDR3 DNA: TGTGCCAGCGCGAAGCCTGACCTGACTACGACAGGCCGGTACTTC
CDR3 protein: CASAKPDLTTTGRYF

D gene: NA
clone size: NA
V gene: TRBV4-2
J gene: TRBJ1-4
CDR3 length: 15
CDR3 DNA: TGTGCCAGCAGCCAAGGGTCGCAGGGTAGTGAAAAACTGTTTTTT
CDR3 protein: CASSQGSQGSEKLFF

D gene: TRBD1
clone size: NA
V gene: TRBV12-5
J gene: TRBJ2-1
CDR3 length: 16
CDR3 DNA: TGTGCTAGTGGTTTGGTACTGGGACAGGGGTTGCGTGAGCAGTTCTTC
CDR3 protein: CASGLVLGQGLREQFF

D gene: TRBD1
clone size: NA
V gene: TRBV7-9
J gene: TRBJ2-7
CDR3 length: 15
CDR3 DNA: TGTGCCAGCAGCCTAACACAGGGGACAGCCTACGAGCAGTACTTC
CDR3 protein: CASSLTQGTAYEQYF

D gene: NA
clone size: NA
V gene: TRBV7-2
J gene: TRBJ2-3
CDR3 length: 16
CDR3 DNA: TGTGCCAGCAGCTTAGTCCCGAGTGCTAGCACAGATACGCAGTATTTT
CDR3 protein: CASSLVPSASTDTQYF

D gene: NA
clone size: NA
V gene: TRBV4-3
J gene: TRBJ1-3
CDR3 length: 16
CDR3 DNA: TGCGCCAGCAGCCAAGATCGAGGGAGCACTGGAAACACCATATATTTT
CDR3 protein: CASSQDRGSTGNTIYF

D gene: NA
clone size: few
V gene: TRBV7-8
J gene: TRBJ1-5
CDR3 length: 16
CDR3 DNA: TGTGCCAGCAGCACAAGTCATAACAGGGCCGGACAGCCCCAGCATTTT
CDR3 protein: CASSTSHNRAGQPQHF

D gene: TRBD2
clone size: NA
V gene: TRBV13
J gene: TRBJ2-7
CDR3 length: 17
CDR3 DNA: TGTGCCAGCAGCTTAAGGCCTGGACTAGCGGGTACCTACGAGCAGTACTTC
CDR3 protein: CASSLRPGLAGTYEQYF

D gene: NA
clone size: once
V gene: TRBV10-1
J gene: TRBJ1-6
CDR3 length: 15
CDR3 DNA: TGCGCCAGCAGTGAGTCTGGGGGGAATTATTCACCCCTCCACTTT
CDR3 protein: CASSESGGNYSPLHF

D gene: TRBD1
clone size: NA
V gene: TRBV6-5
J gene: TRBJ1-2
CDR3 length: 13
CDR3 DNA: TGTGCCAGCAGTTACGGACAGGACTATGGCTACACCTTC
CDR3 protein: CASSYGQDYGYTF

D gene: NA
clone size: NA
V gene: TRBV29-1
J gene: TRBJ2-7
CDR3 length: 15
CDR3 DNA: TGCAGCGTTGAAGTTGCAGTCTACGCGGGGTACGAGCAGTACTTC
CDR3 protein: CSVEVAVYAGYEQYF

D gene: NA
clone size: NA
V gene: TRBV6-5
J gene: TRBJ1-3
CDR3 length: 15
CDR3 DNA: TGTGCCAGCAGTTACACAGGTCGGGCTGGAAACACCATATATTTT
CDR3 protein: CASSYTGRAGNTIYF

D gene: NA
clone size: NA
V gene: TRBV29-1
J gene: TRBJ2-1
CDR3 length: 11
CDR3 DNA: TGCAGCGTTGAAGATCGCAGTGAGCAGTTCTTC
CDR3 protein: CSVEDRSEQFF

D gene: TRBD1
clone size: NA
V gene: TRBV9
J gene: TRBJ1-2
CDR3 length: 16
CDR3 DNA: TGTGCCAGCAGCCCCCGGACAGGGGGCCAATTTGGCGGCTACACCTTC
CDR3 protein: CASSPRTGGQFGGYTF

D gene: NA
clone size: NA
V gene: TRBV7-2
J gene: TRBJ1-1
CDR3 length: 11
CDR3 DNA: TGTGCCAGCAGCCTTAGTTGGGGCGCTTTCTTT
CDR3 protein: CASSLSWGAFF

D gene: NA
clone size: NA
V gene: TRBV4-2
J gene: TRBJ2-1
CDR3 length: 16
CDR3 DNA: TGTGCCAGCAGCCAAGATAAAGCGGCTGGGAACAATGAGCAGTTCTTC
CDR3 protein: CASSQDKAAGNNEQFF

D gene: TRBD1
clone size: NA
V gene: TRBV5-1
J gene: TRBJ1-2
CDR3 length: 16
CDR3 DNA: TGCGCCAGCAGCTTGGAGACAGGGGGCCTCCCCGGCGGCTACACCTTC
CDR3 protein: CASSLETGGLPGGYTF

D gene: NA
clone size: NA
V gene: TRBV27
J gene: TRBJ2-3
CDR3 length: 12
CDR3 DNA: TGTGCCAGCAGTACAGGGATAGATACGCAGTATTTT
CDR3 protein: CASSTGIDTQYF

D gene: NA
clone size: NA
V gene: TRBV18
J gene: TRBJ2-2
CDR3 length: 15
CDR3 DNA: TGTGCCAGCTCATCTATGAGGGCTACCACCGGGGAGCTGTTTTTT
CDR3 protein: CASSSMRATTGELFF

D gene: TRBD1
clone size: few
V gene: TRBV6-1
J gene: TRBJ1-6
CDR3 length: 15
CDR3 DNA: TGTGCCAGCAGTGAAGTGCAGGGGGCATCTTCACCCCTCCACTTT
CDR3 protein: CASSEVQGASSPLHF

D gene: NA
clone size: NA
V gene: TRBV7-6
J gene: TRBJ2-1
CDR3 length: 12
CDR3 DNA: TGTGCCAGCAGCTTTTTAAACAATGAGCAGTTCTTC
CDR3 protein: CASSFLNNEQFF

D gene: NA
clone size: once
V gene: TRBV25-1
J gene: TRBJ2-5
CDR3 length: 15
CDR3 DNA: TGTGCCAGCAGTGAAATGGGGACTGAACAAGAGACCCAGTACTTC
CDR3 protein: CASSEMGTEQETQYF

D gene: NA
clone size: NA
V gene: TRBV7-8
J gene: TRBJ2-3
CDR3 length: 18
CDR3 DNA: TGTGCCAGCAGCTCCCCTATGTCACTAGAAGTACGCGCAGATACGCAGTATTTT
CDR3 protein: CASSSPMSLEVRADTQYF

D gene: NA
clone size: NA
V gene: TRBV6-1
J gene: TRBJ1-2
CDR3 length: 15
CDR3 DNA: TGTGCCAGCAGTGCAAGGGCTTTAGGGGACTATGGCTACACCTTC
CDR3 protein: CASSARALGDYGYTF

D gene: NA
clone size: few
V gene: TRBV5-4
J gene: TRBJ2-7
CDR3 length: 13
CDR3 DNA: TGTGCCAGCAGCCAGGCCACCCACTACGAGCAGTACTTC
CDR3 protein: CASSQATHYEQYF

D gene: TRBD2
clone size: NA
V gene: TRBV7-3
J gene: TRBJ2-5
CDR3 length: 16
CDR3 DNA: TGTGCCAGCAGCTCCGGACTAGCGGGGGGGCAAGAGACCCAGTACTTC
CDR3 protein: CASSSGLAGGQETQYF

D gene: NA
clone size: NA
V gene: TRBV18
J gene: TRBJ1-2
CDR3 length: 13
CDR3 DNA: TGTGCCAGCTCCGGACGGGATAACTATGGCTACACCTTC
CDR3 protein: CASSGRDNYGYTF

D gene: NA
clone size: NA
V gene: TRBV2
J gene: TRBJ2-3
CDR3 length: 16
CDR3 DNA: TGTGCCAGCAGTAGAGATAGCCAGAGAGACACAGATACGCAGTATTTT
CDR3 protein: CASSRDSQRDTDTQYF

D gene: NA
clone size: once
V gene: TRBV28
J gene: TRBJ1-2
CDR3 length: 14
CDR3 DNA: TGTGCCAGCAGGGGATCGGGCCCGCGGGGTGGCTACACCTTC
CDR3 protein: CASRGSGPRGGYTF

D gene: NA
clone size: once
V gene: TRBV27
J gene: TRBJ2-3
CDR3 length: 16
CDR3 DNA: TGTGCCAGCAGTTCTCAGGGGATTTGGGGCACAGATACGCAGTATTTT
CDR3 protein: CASSSQGIWGTDTQYF

D gene: NA
clone size: NA
V gene: TRBV28
J gene: TRBJ1-4
CDR3 length: 14
CDR3 DNA: TGTGCCAGCAGTTTGCGGGGACTTGGTGAAAAACTGTTTTTT
CDR3 protein: CASSLRGLGEKLFF